Listed below are T cell receptor beta chains from one sample, sequenced in a study of T cells after yellow fever vaccination. TCRdb redid the calling of the 5' RACE reads with MiXCR, one entry per CDR3 protein. The sample has 250,000 to 400,000 distinct CDR3 sequences, about 4% seen once. This sample comprised PBMCs, obtained 5 days after the yellow fever booster vaccination. The receptor set was obtained from a man aged 18-30 years who received the YFV17D yellow fever vaccine. Both conserved end residues are part of each CDR3. A D gene is named only where the DNA matches it firmly.

TRBV7-2 | . | CASRPRGASPRDTQYF
TRBV11-2 | TRBD1 | CASSVAGTVTNEKLFF
TRBV20-1 | . | CSARGGEQPLHF
TRBV7-2 | . | CASSLVFSVSVDTQYF
TRBV7-2 | TRBD1 | CASLGQSTDTQYF
TRBV12-3/TRBV12-4 | TRBD1 | CASTLDRGRGNEQFF
TRBV6-5 | . | CASSNREFGETQYF
TRBV4-2 | . | CASSQGSPGLREQYF
TRBV2 | . | CASTLLTGSEGYTF
TRBV11-2 | . | CASSLVAFGTGELFF
TRBV6-5 | . | CASRASADTQYF
TRBV6-5 | . | CASSYSDYRYQETQYF
TRBV12-3/TRBV12-4 | . | CASSLVVTGYGYTF
TRBV20-1 | TRBD1 | CSAPRGTFYEQYF
TRBV18 | . | CASSPFGGQLSNEKLFF
TRBV5-5 | . | CASSLAVGAYWGYTF
TRBV3-1 | . | CASTTGSTQYF
TRBV7-9 | TRBD1 | CASSFGTGANEQFF
TRBV7-9 | . | CASSLEPGRSSYNSPLHF
TRBV7-9 | . | CASSLQGPGTQYF
TRBV11-1 | . | CASSSRPPGELFF
TRBV4-3 | . | CASSQDGGGGEQFF
TRBV12-3/TRBV12-4 | . | CATSRSPGNEQFF
TRBV5-1 | . | CASSLAGQGRYYGYTF
TRBV28 | . | CASNGRADSGYTF
TRBV20-1 | TRBD2 | CSAKPRGGLSSYNEQFF
TRBV5-4 | TRBD1 | CASSFTGGDGYTF
TRBV20-1 | . | CSAPMSSGANVLTF
TRBV6-1 | . | CASTDLGGRAGAAFF
TRBV7-9 | . | CASSLRAVQETQYF
TRBV27 | . | CASSLLSGHSNQPQHF
TRBV2 | TRBD1 | CASRGGQVATNEKLFF
TRBV6-6 | . | CASWGGTGQPQHF
TRBV11-2 | TRBD2 | CASWEGYTGELFF
TRBV19 | TRBD1 | CASGQGGNSPLHF
TRBV15 | TRBD1 | CATSREGQPNYEQYF
TRBV11-2 | . | CASSHWGNTIYF
TRBV18 | . | CASSPPTRETQYF
TRBV7-9 | . | CASSLGVRKHGELFF
TRBV27 | TRBD1 | CAIPLAQTGTGGAGTQYF
TRBV5-1 | . | CASSLRTVGNTEAFF
TRBV4-1 | . | CASSQAEGYTF
TRBV7-2 | . | CASSLGTKLPETQYF
TRBV7-9 | TRBD1 | CASSSRTGRYEQYF
TRBV27 | TRBD1 | CASSSETGAQETQYF
TRBV7-2 | . | CASSSVTGSNQPQHF
TRBV19 | . | CASSPWGLGNQPQHF
TRBV6-5 | . | CASSRTGLPLHF
TRBV20-1 | TRBD2 | CSARAGGSYNEQFF
TRBV29-1 | . | CSVVTQDDQPQHF
TRBV4-3 | . | CASSGAGNIQYF